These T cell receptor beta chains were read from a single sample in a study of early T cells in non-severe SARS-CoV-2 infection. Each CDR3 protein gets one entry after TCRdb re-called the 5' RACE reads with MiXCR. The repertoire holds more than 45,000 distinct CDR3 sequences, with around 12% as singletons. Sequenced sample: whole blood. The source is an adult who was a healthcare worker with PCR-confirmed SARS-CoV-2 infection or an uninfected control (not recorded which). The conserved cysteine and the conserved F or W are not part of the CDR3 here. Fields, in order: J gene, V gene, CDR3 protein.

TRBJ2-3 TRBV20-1 SAMGLPSETQY
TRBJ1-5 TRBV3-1 ASSPGTKSNQPQH
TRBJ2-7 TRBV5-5 ASSSIRGLASYEQY
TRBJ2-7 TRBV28 ASSLRDVGYEQY
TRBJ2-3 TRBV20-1 SARDTGAGVADTQY
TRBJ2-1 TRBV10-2 ASSSTTYNEQF
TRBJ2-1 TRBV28 ASSPIREVRNEQF
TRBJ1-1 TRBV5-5 ASSPGAVRGSTEAF
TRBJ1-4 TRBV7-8 ASSLEGQKKLF
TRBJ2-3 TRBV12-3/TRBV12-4 ASSLGTSQGDTQY
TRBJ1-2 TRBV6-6 ASSFDRGSYGYT
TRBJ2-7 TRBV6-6 ASSPGDEQY
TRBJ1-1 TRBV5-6 VSSLEGRHTEAF
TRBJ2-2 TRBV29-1 SVMTGSNTGELF
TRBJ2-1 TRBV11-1 ASSSSSGNNNEQF
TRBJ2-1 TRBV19 ASSGLAGGRHEQF
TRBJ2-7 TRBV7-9 ASSSRVRNSYEQY
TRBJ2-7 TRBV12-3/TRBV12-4 ASSSPGLANYEQY
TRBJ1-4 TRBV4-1 ASSQGVESREKLF
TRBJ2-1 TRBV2 ASSEVGGNEQF
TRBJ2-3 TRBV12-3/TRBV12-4 ASSPQGSRTDTQY
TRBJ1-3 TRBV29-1 SVEKASGNTIY
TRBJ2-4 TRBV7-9 ASSSFGSIAKNIQY
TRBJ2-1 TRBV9 ASSIRLAGRGYSYNEQF
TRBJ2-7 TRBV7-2 ASSLGGGGGEQY
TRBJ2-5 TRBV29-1 SVGLAGGQTQY